Listed here are 5 T cell receptor beta chains from one sample, sequenced in a study of T cell responses to AZD1222 COVID-19 vaccine. Assay: immunoSEQ multiplex PCR; the TCRdb copy retains only in-frame clones and omits some. The sample consists of over 120,000 clones, approximately 85% of them appearing once. This specimen was peripheral blood, taken on day 0 of AZD1222 vaccination. The receptors shown here come from an adult in good health.

This chain uses TRBV11-3 with TRBJ1-1; possible D gene TRBD1, 6 bases. CDR1 is SGHNT and CDR2 is YENEEA in the germline V gene. The germline V and J ends were trimmed by 5 bases and 8 bases, with 15 bases remaining between them. The CDR3 is made up of 13 amino acids. The DNA for the CDR3 is TGTGCCAGCAGCCTACAGGGAGGCCCCGAAGCTTTCTTT. The encoded protein is CASSLQGGPEAFF.

This clone is a singleton in its sample. The chain couples TRBV7-9 to TRBJ2-7, with 8 bases that match TRBD1. The junction had 8 bases not matched to a gene; V was cut back by 1 base and J by 6 bases. This CDR3 comprises 15 residues. Germline CDR1 is SEHNR and CDR2 is FQNEAQ (reference sequence). The CDR3 is CASSLDAGGTGEQYF. As DNA, the CDR3 is TGTGCCAGCAGCTTAGATGCAGGGGGCACGGGCGAGCAGTACTTC.

The chain joins TRBV12-3 or TRBV12-4 to TRBJ1-2; D unresolved. With 7 bases removed from V and 8 bases from J, the gap between germline ends came to 5 bases. CDR3 length: 9 amino acids. For the CDR3, the DNA is TGTGCCAGCATCACCGGCTACACCTTC. This translates into CASITGYTF.

The chain carries TRBV19 and TRBJ1-1, with 8 bases lining up with TRBD1. V was pared by 7 bases and J by 0 bases, with 7 bases of the junction left unmatched. Germline V gives CDR1 LNHDA, CDR2 SQIVND (reference sequence). This CDR3 comprises 15 residues. This CDR3 reads CASKDWTGMNTEAFF. CDR3 in DNA: TGTGCCAGTAAAGATTGGACAGGGATGAACACTGAAGCTTTCTTT.

This chain joins TRBV2 and TRBJ2-5; D unclear. Per the germline V gene, CDR1 is SNHLY and CDR2 is FYNNEI. The CDR3 length is 13 residues. With 4 bases removed from V and 1 base from J, the gap between germline ends came to 7 bases. CDR3 coding DNA: TGTGCCAGCAGTGGGGAAGTCCAAGAGACCCAGTACTTC. It translates to CASSGEVQETQYF.